This T cell receptor beta chain comes out of a study of CD8 T cells in ankylosing spondylitis. Trimming removed 7 bases from V and 8 bases from J; junction bases left unmatched: 13. The CDR3 spans 14 residues. A few counts support this clonotype. TCRdb itself ran the 5' RACE reads through MiXCR, one entry per CDR3 protein. This repertoire shows 100,000 to 150,000 distinct CDR3 sequences, around 9.7% found once; its top ten account for approximately 3.3%. The gene calls are TRBV12-3 or TRBV12-4 and TRBJ1-2; 7 positions agree with TRBD1. The source material was blood, either unsorted or a sorted T cell fraction (not recorded which). This clonotype was obtained from a male donor with ankylosing spondylitis or in good health (not recorded which). The chain's CDR3 is CASTMATGSKGYTF. DNA for the CDR3: TGTGCCAGCACCATGGCGACAGGGTCGAAAGGCTACACCTTC.